The 29 T cell receptor beta chains listed next were all sequenced from one sample in a study of blood T cell repertoires in COVID-19. Libraries were prepared by immunoSEQ multiplex PCR; TCRdb keeps only in-frame clonotypes and omits some of them. Of some 270,000 clones detected, 80% to 90% appear once; the ten largest clones hold 3.5% to 4.5%. The source material was PBMCs or T cells enriched from blood (not recorded which). Receptors originate from a woman younger than 45 who had recovered from COVID-19.

CDR3 DNA sequence: TGTGCCAGTTATACGACGGGGGTTGGCACTGAAGCTTTCTTT. The encoded protein is CASYTTGVGTEAFF. The chain recombines TRBV28 with TRBJ1-1; D is perhaps TRBD1 (5 bases). There are 14 residues in the CDR3. V dropped 9 bases and J dropped 4 bases, with 18 bases sitting between them. Germline lookup yields CDR1 MDHEN and CDR2 SYDVKM.

The chain uses TRBV14 and TRBJ2-7; tentative D call: TRBD1 (6 bases). CDR1 is SGHDN, CDR2 FVKESK, per germline. CDR3 size: 13 residues. Deletions cut 2 bases from V and 6 bases from J, with 11 bases between. The CDR3: CASSQYPRGEQYF. The CDR3 nucleotides read TGTGCCAGCAGCCAATACCCCAGGGGCGAGCAGTACTTC.

A word on this clone: Other DNA sequences within the sample encode an identical CDR3. This chain uses TRBV5-1 with TRBJ1-1; a weak D match, TRBD1 (5 bases). The CDR3 extends over 13 amino acids. V lost 4 bases and J 2 bases, leaving 9 bases between the germline ends. Germline V gene lookup returns CDR1 SGHRS and CDR2 YFSETQ. The CDR3 region is CASSPGGNTEAFF. The CDR3 bases are TGCGCCAGCAGCCCGGGGGGAAACACTGAAGCTTTCTTT.

This chain links TRBV27 with TRBJ1-2; the D gene is possibly TRBD1 (5 bases). CDR1 is MNHEY and CDR2 is SMNVEV in the germline V gene (reference sequence). This CDR3 has 14 amino acids. Trimming removed 5 bases from V and 3 bases from J, with 13 bases in between. The CDR3 region has the DNA TGTGCCAGCAGTAAGGGGCAGGTTCACTATGGCTACACCTTC. Protein: CASSKGQVHYGYTF.

V usage is TRBV6-5 and J usage is TRBJ2-7, with D possibly matching TRBD2 (6 bases). The CDR3 covers 13 residues. Trimming shortened V by 5 bases and J by 6 bases, and 14 bases separated the two germline ends. Germline-derived CDR1 and CDR2 are MNHEY and SVGAGI. For the CDR3, the DNA is TGTGCCAGCAGTCGAGAGCCGGGAGCCGAGCAGTACTTC. Protein: CASSREPGAEQYF.

The V gene is TRBV5-1, the J gene TRBJ1-2, with 7 bases fitting TRBD1. This CDR3 contains 15 residues. V trimming: 0 bases; J trimming: 0 bases; junction bases outside the gene matches: 2. CDR1 and CDR2 from the germline V gene are SGHRS and YFSETQ. The CDR3 DNA reads TGCGCCAGCAGCTTGGGAGGACAGGCTAACTATGGCTACACCTTC. The encoded protein is CASSLGGQANYGYTF.

V gene TRBV13 combines with J gene TRBJ2-1, with TRBD2 matching over 11 bases. Losses at the gene ends were 1 base for V and 6 bases for J; bases not matched to a gene: 8. Germline V gene lookup returns CDR1 PRHDT and CDR2 FYEKMQ (reference sequence). CDR3 length equals 17 residues. CDR3 sequence (DNA): TGTGCCAGCAGCTTAGCGTCGGGACTAGCGGACTTCAATGAGCAGTTCTTC. Its protein is CASSLASGLADFNEQFF.

The chain has TRBV10-1 and TRBJ1-5, with D hard to call. The CDR3 is 15 residues long. Trimming stripped 0 bases from V and 0 bases from J, with 6 bases between. The germline gives CDR1 WNHNN, CDR2 SYGVQD (reference sequence). DNA of the CDR3: TGCGCCAGCAGTGAGTCGGAGTATAGCAATCAGCCCCAGCATTTT. Translating gives CASSESEYSNQPQHF.

V gene TRBV5-6 combines with J gene TRBJ2-5, with D maybe TRBD1 (6 bases). The CDR3 has 15 amino acids. Germline V gene sequence: CDR1 SGHDT, CDR2 YYEEEE. V lost 2 bases and J 8 bases, leaving 19 bases between the germline ends. The CDR3 DNA follows: TGTGCCAGCAGCTTTGGCGGACAGATGGCAGGAACCCAGTACTTC. Translating gives CASSFGGQMAGTQYF.

The CDR3 coding sequence is TGTGCCAGCAGACCGGGACAGGGGGCGGGGGAGCAGTACTTC. This sequence encodes CASRPGQGAGEQYF. The J gene is TRBJ2-7, the V gene TRBV7-2, with TRBD1 identical over 12 bases. Germline V lookup: CDR1 SGHTA, CDR2 FQGNSA. With 6 bases clipped from V and 7 bases from J, the junction kept 7 bases outside the gene matches. This CDR3 spans 14 amino acids.

The CDR3: CASREIQGMRGYTF. Here the CDR3 DNA reads TGTGCCAGCAGGGAGATACAGGGGATGCGGGGCTACACCTTC. The rearrangement uses TRBV2 and TRBJ1-2, with 7 bases aligning to TRBD1. Germline loops: CDR1 SNHLY, CDR2 FYNNEI. V shed 6 bases and J 8 bases; nucleotides not matched to a gene: 12. The CDR3 length is 14 residues.

About this clone: The sample has other DNA sequences that encode this CDR3 too. Here the CDR3 reads CASSFSSNQPQHF. CDR3 bases: TGTGCCAGCAGTTTTTCCAGTAATCAGCCCCAGCATTTT. The V gene is TRBV27, the J gene TRBJ1-5; D unclear. The CDR3 extends over 13 amino acids. The ends were cut back, 3 bases at V and 4 bases at J, with 7 bases in the middle. Germline assignment: CDR1 MNHEY and CDR2 SMNVEV (reference sequence).

This clone has a handful of counts. V and J are TRBV19 and TRBJ1-5, with 10 bases that match TRBD1. The germline V gene encodes CDR1 LNHDA and CDR2 SQIVND (reference sequence). V lost 6 bases and J lost 1; bases outside the gene matches: 6. CDR3 length equals 16 residues. As DNA, the CDR3 is TGTGCCAGTAGCCCGGACAGGGGGTGGAGCAATCAGCCCCAGCATTTT. Translating it yields CASSPDRGWSNQPQHF.

This clone showed up just once. The chain has TRBV7-9 and TRBJ1-4; D uncertain. Germline lookup yields CDR1 SEHNR and CDR2 FQNEAQ (reference sequence). Trimming stripped 4 bases from V and 0 bases from J, with 9 bases between. This CDR3 has 15 residues. In DNA form, the CDR3 reads TGTGCCAGCAGCTCCCCCGGGACAACTAATGAAAAACTGTTTTTT. This gives the protein CASSSPGTTNEKLFF.

The chain uses TRBV28 and TRBJ2-3, with D maybe TRBD1 (7 bases). Germline CDR1 is MDHEN and CDR2 is SYDVKM. The CDR3 is 15 amino acids. Between the trimmed V and J ends, which lost 6 bases and 4 bases, there was a span of 17 bases. The CDR3 sequence: CASSFSRGAADTQYF. The DNA for the CDR3 is TGTGCCAGCAGCTTCTCCAGGGGGGCGGCAGATACGCAGTATTTT.

The chain links TRBV2 to TRBJ2-1, with TRBD2 identical over 8 bases. The germline V gene has CDR1 SNHLY and CDR2 FYNNEI. This CDR3 has 15 amino acids. V lost 7 bases, J lost 3 bases, and 8 bases stayed unmatched. The CDR3: CASKIPSGFYNEQFF. CDR3 DNA: TGTGCCAGCAAGATCCCTAGCGGGTTCTACAATGAGCAGTTCTTC. The whole variable domain, remainder taken from reference TRBV2 and TRBJ2-1, is EPEVTQTPSHQVTQMGQEVILRCVPISNHLYFYWYRQILGQKVEFLVSFYNNEISEKSEIFDDQFSVERPDGSNFTLKIRSTKLEDSAMYFCASKIPSGFYNEQFFGPGTRLTVL.

The table lists this clone with a few counts. The chain carries TRBV7-2 and TRBJ1-6; possible D gene TRBD1, 5 bases. V dropped 6 bases and J dropped 4 bases, with 7 bases sitting between them. The V gene's germline CDR1 is SGHTA and CDR2 FQGNSA. The CDR3 sequence is 13 residues long. As DNA, the CDR3 is TGTGCCAGCAGGACAGATTATAATTCACCCCTCCACTTT. Translation: CASRTDYNSPLHF.

This rearrangement joins TRBV28 to TRBJ2-1; a weak D match, TRBD1 (5 bases). CDR3 length: 15 residues. Germline V lookup: CDR1 MDHEN, CDR2 SYDVKM. Trimming took off 3 bases at V and 5 bases at J, with 14 bases between the two ends. Here the CDR3 reads CASSFPQDADNEQFF. The CDR3 DNA sequence: TGTGCCAGCAGTTTCCCACAGGACGCCGACAATGAGCAGTTCTTC.

The V and J genes are TRBV10-1 and TRBJ2-5; tentatively, D is TRBD2 (6 bases). The CDR3 totals 15 residues. CDR1 is WNHNN and CDR2 is SYGVQD in the germline V gene (reference sequence). Trimming removed 4 bases at V and 2 bases at J, with 14 bases between. CDR3 DNA sequence: TGCGCCAGCAGTGGCCGTGGCGGGGAGCAAGAGACCCAGTACTTC. This gives the protein CASSGRGGEQETQYF.

This chain joins TRBV4-1 and TRBJ2-7; TRBD2 matches at 9 bases. The CDR3 contains 14 residues. Germline-derived CDR1 and CDR2 are MGHRA and YSYEKL. J gave up 4 bases and V 3 bases, and 4 bases lay outside the gene matches. Here the CDR3 DNA reads TGCGCCAGCAGCCAGGGGACTAGCCGTTACGAGCAGTACTTC. Protein product: CASSQGTSRYEQYF.

This chain connects TRBV27 to TRBJ2-2; D not resolved. Germline V gene data show CDR1 as MNHEY and CDR2 as SMNVEV (reference sequence). Trimming stripped 0 bases from V and 0 bases from J, with 2 bases between. CDR3 size: 14 residues. The DNA of the CDR3 is TGTGCCAGCAGTTTATCCTCGAACACCGGGGAGCTGTTTTTT. Its translation: CASSLSSNTGELFF.

This chain connects TRBV28 to TRBJ1-3; the D is unclear. Trimming removed 2 bases from V and 0 bases from J, with 11 bases in between. Germline CDR1 reads MDHEN; CDR2 reads SYDVKM. This CDR3 contains 16 residues. The CDR3 coding sequence is TGTGCCAGCAGTTTACCGCCGGTTAGCTCTGGAAACACCATATATTTT. Translation: CASSLPPVSSGNTIYF.

This clone has a handful of counts. This chain uses TRBV18 with TRBJ1-6; 8 bases match TRBD1. Losses at the gene ends were 6 bases for V and 6 bases for J; bases not matched to a gene: 10. Germline CDR1 is KGHSH and CDR2 is LQKENI. The CDR3 is 16 amino acids. Written as DNA, the CDR3 is TGTGCCAGCTCGTGGGACCGGGACAGGCCTAATTCACCCCTCCACTTT. Its translation: CASSWDRDRPNSPLHF.

The V and J genes are TRBV13 and TRBJ2-1, with 11 bases fitting TRBD2. CDR1 is PRHDT, CDR2 FYEKMQ, per germline (reference sequence). After removal of 7 bases from V and 4 bases from J, the junction contained 6 bases not matched to a gene. This CDR3 comprises 15 residues. The CDR3 reads CASTHSGRAYNEQFF. The CDR3 DNA sequence: TGTGCCAGCACTCATAGCGGGAGGGCTTACAATGAGCAGTTCTTC.

The chain uses TRBV7-6 and TRBJ1-1; unclear D gene. Germline CDR1 reads SGHVS; CDR2 reads FNYEAQ. Trimming took off 1 base at V and 1 base at J, with 7 bases between the two ends. The CDR3 length is 14 residues. The DNA for the CDR3 is TGTGCCAGCAGCTTAGATCGGGAGAACACTGAAGCTTTCTTT. Residues: CASSLDRENTEAFF. Drawing the rest from reference TRBV7-6 and TRBJ1-1, the complete variable domain is GAGVSQSPRYKVTKRGQDVALRCDPISGHVSLYWYRQALGQGPEFLTYFNYEAQQDKSGLPNDRFSAERPEGSISTLTIQRTEQRDSAMYRCASSLDRENTEAFFGQGTRLTVV.

This rearrangement joins TRBV5-1 to TRBJ2-1; 10 bases map to TRBD2. V dropped 3 bases and J dropped 5; count of bases not matched to a gene: 14. This CDR3 has 18 residues. Looked up from germline, CDR1 is SGHRS and CDR2 is YFSETQ. CDR3 protein: CASSSGRLAGYTDNEQFF. The CDR3 DNA reads TGCGCCAGCAGCTCGGGGAGACTAGCGGGCTATACTGACAATGAGCAGTTCTTC.

The J gene is TRBJ2-7, the V gene TRBV6-5; the D is unclear. This CDR3 region has 11 residues. Germline V gene data show CDR1 as MNHEY and CDR2 as SVGAGI. V dropped 8 bases and J dropped 4 bases, with 9 bases sitting between them. For the CDR3, the DNA is TGTGCCAGCGTTGAACTTTACGAGCAGTACTTC. Its protein product is CASVELYEQYF.

The chain uses TRBV19 and TRBJ2-5, with D perhaps TRBD2 (5 bases). V gave up 3 bases and J gave up 3 bases, with 8 bases separating them. The V gene's germline CDR1 is LNHDA and CDR2 SQIVND (reference sequence). The CDR3 loop spans 13 amino acids. CDR3 loop: CASSIGLEETQYF. The CDR3 nucleotides are TGTGCCAGTAGTATCGGACTGGAAGAGACCCAGTACTTC. The whole variable domain, filled in from reference TRBV19 and TRBJ2-5, reads DGGITQSPKYLFRKEGQNVTLSCEQNLNHDAMYWYRQDPGQGLRLIYYSQIVNDFQKGDIAEGYSVSREKKESFPLTVTSAQKNPTAFYLCASSIGLEETQYFGPGTRLLVL.

The chain joins TRBV7-3 to TRBJ2-7, with 9 positions matching TRBD1. J lost 3 bases, V lost 2 bases, and 5 bases had no gene match. The CDR3 spans 15 residues. Germline values: CDR1 SGHTA, CDR2 FQGTGA. CDR3 in amino acids: CASSLPRTGDYEQYF. The DNA for the CDR3 is TGTGCCAGCAGCTTACCCCGGACAGGGGACTACGAGCAGTACTTC.